Shown below are 26 T cell receptor beta chains from a single sample sequenced in a study of T cell responses to AZD1222 COVID-19 vaccine. This table comes from immunoSEQ multiplex PCR, and its TCRdb copy is limited to in-frame clones, with some not included. The table records roughly 150,000 clones, 90% of them present only once. This specimen was peripheral blood, taken 28 days after the second AZD1222 dose. Receptor source: an adult who received the AZD1222 COVID-19 vaccine.

This clone was detected only once. The chain recombines TRBV4-1 with TRBJ1-6, with D hard to call. The CDR3 totals 15 residues. V was trimmed by 3 bases and J by 6 bases, leaving 12 bases between them. Germline V lookup: CDR1 MGHRA, CDR2 YSYEKL. The CDR3 DNA reads as TGCGCCAGCAGCCAGGAAACAGTCGGTAATTCACCCCTCCACTTT. Translation gives CASSQETVGNSPLHF.

V gene TRBV3-1 (or the pseudogene TRBV3-2) combines with J gene TRBJ2-5; TRBD2 aligns across 7 bases. This CDR3 is built from 16 residues. CDR1 and CDR2 (germline): LGHDT, YNNKEL (reference sequence). Unmatched junction bases numbered 4, after V lost 0 bases and J lost 0 bases. CDR3 sequence (DNA): TGTGCCAGCAGCCAAGACCTGGGGGGGAACCAAGAGACCCAGTACTTC. Translation gives CASSQDLGGNQETQYF.

V usage is TRBV28 and J usage is TRBJ2-1; 7 bases match TRBD1. This CDR3 contains 15 residues. With 7 bases clipped from V and 0 bases from J, the junction kept 6 bases outside the gene matches. From germline, CDR1 is MDHEN and CDR2 SYDVKM. Here the CDR3 reads CASTPGQSSYNEQFF. The CDR3 DNA reads TGTGCCAGCACCCCGGGACAGAGCTCCTACAATGAGCAGTTCTTC.

This chain uses TRBV7-3 with TRBJ1-1; the D gene is possibly TRBD1 (6 bases). V lost 5 bases to trimming and J lost 6 bases, with 19 bases between them. Germline loops: CDR1 SGHTA, CDR2 FQGTGA. This CDR3 contains 15 residues. The CDR3 loop is CASSDRGPTSAEAFF. DNA for the CDR3: TGTGCCAGCAGCGATCGGGGGCCAACATCCGCTGAAGCTTTCTTT.

This sequence joins TRBV2 and TRBJ1-5; unclear D gene. The CDR3 extends over 12 amino acids. The germline V gene has CDR1 SNHLY and CDR2 FYNNEI. V dropped 4 bases and J dropped 4 bases, with 5 bases sitting between them. DNA of the CDR3: TGTGCCAGCAGTGGGAATAATCAGCCCCAGCATTTT. Translation gives CASSGNNQPQHF.

The chain is built from TRBV10-1 and TRBJ1-5; TRBD1 is a possible D gene (6 bases). V dropped 4 bases and J dropped 0 bases, with 16 bases sitting between them. The CDR3 consists of 17 residues. Germline V CDR1 and CDR2: WNHNN, SYGVQD (reference sequence). This chain's CDR3 is CASSAGRAGDSNQPQHF. The CDR3 region has the DNA TGCGCCAGCAGTGCTGGTAGGGCAGGGGATAGCAATCAGCCCCAGCATTTT.

The chain uses TRBV25-1 and TRBJ2-1; D might be TRBD2 (6 bases). The V gene's germline CDR1 is MGHDK and CDR2 SYGVNS. The V and J ends lost 6 bases and 7 bases respectively, with 19 bases between them. The CDR3 consists of 15 residues. CDR3 sequence: CASRPAGTEFNEQFF. The CDR3 region has the DNA TGTGCCAGCAGGCCAGCGGGCACGGAATTTAATGAGCAGTTCTTC.

The V gene is TRBV19, the J gene TRBJ2-4; 9 bases map to TRBD1. The CDR3 sequence is 16 residues long. The germline CDR1 and CDR2 sequences are LNHDA and SQIVND (reference sequence). The V and J ends lost 6 bases and 1 base, in that order; junction bases with no gene match: 7. This CDR3 reads CASRRQGGEAKNIQYF. CDR3 coding DNA: TGTGCCAGTAGGCGACAGGGGGGAGAGGCCAAAAACATTCAGTACTTC.

The chain couples TRBV7-2 to TRBJ1-5; no firm D call. This CDR3 is built from 13 residues. Trimming stripped 2 bases from V and 4 bases from J, with 6 bases between. Per germline, CDR1 SGHTA and CDR2 FQGNSA. The CDR3 DNA follows: TGTGCCAGCAGCTTAAATCCAAATCAGCCCCAGCATTTT. Protein sequence: CASSLNPNQPQHF.

The J gene is TRBJ1-5, the V gene TRBV24-1; no firm D call. Trimming removed 8 bases from V and 0 bases from J, with 22 bases in between. This CDR3 contains 18 residues. The germline CDR1 and CDR2 sequences are KGHDR and SFDVKD. Here the CDR3 DNA reads TGTGCCACCATCACACCCGACGGGGTCCAGTATAGCAATCAGCCCCAGCATTTT. This encodes CATITPDGVQYSNQPQHF.

The chain links TRBV28 to TRBJ1-5; perhaps TRBD1 as D (5 bases). This CDR3 is 15 amino acids long. Germline lookup yields CDR1 MDHEN and CDR2 SYDVKM. Trimming removed 5 bases from V and 3 bases from J, with 14 bases in between. Here the CDR3 DNA reads TGTGCCAGCAGTCCGAGCCGGGGCCCCAATCAGCCCCAGCATTTT. Encoded protein: CASSPSRGPNQPQHF.

The chain joins TRBV18 to TRBJ2-7; the D gene could be TRBD1 or TRBD2 (5 bases each). This CDR3 is built from 14 residues. The V end lost 7 bases, the J end lost 0 bases, and 13 bases lay between the germline ends. Looked up from germline, CDR1 is KGHSH and CDR2 is LQKENI. CDR3 sequence reads: CASCRDRNSYEQYF. The CDR3 DNA reads as TGTGCCAGCTGCCGGGACCGCAACTCCTACGAGCAGTACTTC.

The rearrangement links TRBV3-1 (or the pseudogene TRBV3-2) to TRBJ2-2, with D unresolved. Trimming took 3 bases from V and 6 from J, leaving 11 bases between them. The CDR3 runs to 14 residues. Germline V gene lookup returns CDR1 LGHDT and CDR2 YNNKEL (reference sequence). The CDR3 coding sequence is TGTGCCAGCAGCCAGACGTCGACCGCCGGGGAGCTGTTTTTT. Translation: CASSQTSTAGELFF.

The chain carries TRBV6-6 and TRBJ2-7; 8 positions agree with TRBD1. With V trimmed by 4 bases and J by 2 bases, 7 bases remained unmatched. The length of the CDR3 is 15 residues. The germline V gene has CDR1 MNHNY and CDR2 SVGAGI (reference sequence). Written as DNA, the CDR3 is TGTGCCAGCAGTTCCTCCGGGACAGGACCCTACGAGCAGTACTTC. This gives the protein CASSSSGTGPYEQYF.

This chain uses TRBV18 with TRBJ2-2; D perhaps matches TRBD1 (6 bases). The CDR3 contains 14 residues. In germline, CDR1 is KGHSH, CDR2 LQKENI. The V and J ends lost 2 bases and 3 bases respectively, with 7 bases between them. This chain's CDR3 is CASSPGQHTGELFF. In DNA, the CDR3 is TGTGCCAGCTCACCAGGACAGCACACCGGGGAGCTGTTTTTT.

The rearrangement joins TRBV28 to TRBJ1-5; D unresolved. From germline, CDR1 is MDHEN and CDR2 SYDVKM. This CDR3 is 17 amino acids long. The V end was cut by 3 bases, the J end by 5 bases, with 20 bases between. This chain's CDR3 is CASSFPRRSGPHQPQHF. CDR3 sequence (DNA): TGTGCCAGCAGTTTCCCCAGACGGTCAGGCCCCCATCAGCCCCAGCATTTT.

The chain employs TRBV19 and TRBJ2-2, with D perhaps being TRBD1 or TRBD2 (5 bases each). V was clipped by 8 bases and J by 4 bases, with 17 bases between them. The CDR3 totals 15 residues. Germline CDR1 reads LNHDA; CDR2 reads SQIVND (reference sequence). CDR3 nucleotide sequence: TGTGCCAGTCGGCGGGCAGGGTGGGGCACCGGGGAGCTGTTTTTT. Translated, it gives CASRRAGWGTGELFF.

V and J are TRBV7-2 and TRBJ1-2; D remains ambiguous. CDR3 length: 10 residues. Trimming removed 3 bases at V and 8 bases at J, with 4 bases between. CDR1 is SGHTA, CDR2 FQGNSA, per germline. CDR3 amino acids: CASSLRGYTF. CDR3 nucleotide sequence: TGTGCCAGCAGCTTGCGGGGCTACACCTTC.

The V and J genes are TRBV11-2 and TRBJ2-7; D is possibly TRBD2 (5 bases). Germline-derived CDR1 and CDR2 are SGHAT and FQNNGV. V gave up 5 bases and J gave up 1 base, with 12 bases separating them. This CDR3 contains 14 residues. CDR3 protein: CASSRTGISYEQYF. DNA for the CDR3: TGTGCCAGCAGCCGGACGGGAATTTCCTACGAGCAGTACTTC.

The V and J genes are TRBV4-3 and TRBJ2-7; possible D gene TRBD2, 7 bases. CDR3 length: 13 amino acids. Germline CDR1 is LGHNA and CDR2 is YSLEER. Trimming removed 4 bases from V and 6 bases from J, with 13 bases in between. The CDR3 DNA sequence: TGCGCCAGCAGCCGCGAGGGGGGGACCGAGCAGTACTTC. It encodes CASSREGGTEQYF.

This clone was recorded a few times. Other DNA sequences of this sample code for an identical CDR3. CDR3 DNA: TGTGCCAGCAGTTATCCCCACAATGAGCAGTTCTTC. The encoded protein is CASSYPHNEQFF. The chain employs TRBV6-2 or TRBV6-3 and TRBJ2-1, with no clear D. This CDR3 has 12 amino acids. CDR1 is MNHEY and CDR2 is SVGEGT in the germline V gene. Trimming stripped 3 bases from V and 5 bases from J, with 5 bases between.

The chain combines TRBV10-3 with TRBJ1-2; tentatively, D is TRBD1 (5 bases). Germline assignment: CDR1 ENHRY and CDR2 SYGVKD. V was trimmed by 4 bases and J by 3 bases, leaving 9 bases between them. The CDR3 is made up of 13 amino acids. The CDR3 DNA reads as TGTGCCATCAGTGTAGACAGCGACTATGGCTACACCTTC. Its protein product is CAISVDSDYGYTF.

This chain joins TRBV7-9 and TRBJ1-2, with TRBD1 matching over 8 bases. This CDR3 region has 17 residues. J gave up 1 base and V 3 bases, and 10 bases lay outside the gene matches. Germline V gene sequence: CDR1 SEHNR, CDR2 FQNEAQ (reference sequence). The CDR3 is CASSFHRGAGDNYGYTF. CDR3 bases: TGTGCCAGCAGCTTTCACAGGGGGGCAGGGGATAACTATGGCTACACCTTC.

The chain joins TRBV19 to TRBJ1-3, with a weak D call TRBD1 (6 bases). The CDR3 length is 13 residues. Germline CDR1 LNHDA, CDR2 SQIVND (reference sequence). Trimming cost V 6 bases and J 2 bases, with 8 bases left between them. The CDR3 spells CASSSGAGNTIYF. As DNA, the CDR3 is TGTGCCAGTAGCTCAGGGGCTGGAAACACCATATATTTT.

This clone has a single count. The J gene is TRBJ2-2, the V gene TRBV24-1; TRBD2 matches at 8 bases. V was clipped by 6 bases and J by 5 bases; unmatched bases: 10. In germline, CDR1 is KGHDR, CDR2 SFDVKD. This CDR3 contains 16 residues. The CDR3 loop reads CATSPVAGGLTGELFF. In DNA, the CDR3 is TGTGCCACCAGTCCGGTGGCGGGAGGATTGACCGGGGAGCTGTTTTTT.

This clone was counted once. J is TRBJ1-3 and V is TRBV5-5; 10 nucleotides agree with TRBD1. Germline CDR1 is SGHKS and CDR2 is YYEKEE (reference sequence). Unmatched junction bases numbered 9, after V lost 4 bases and J lost 11 bases. This CDR3 is 14 amino acids long. CDR3 nucleotide sequence: TGTGCCAGCAGCGAGGGACAGGGGACAAGCTCCATATATTTT. Residues: CASSEGQGTSSIYF.